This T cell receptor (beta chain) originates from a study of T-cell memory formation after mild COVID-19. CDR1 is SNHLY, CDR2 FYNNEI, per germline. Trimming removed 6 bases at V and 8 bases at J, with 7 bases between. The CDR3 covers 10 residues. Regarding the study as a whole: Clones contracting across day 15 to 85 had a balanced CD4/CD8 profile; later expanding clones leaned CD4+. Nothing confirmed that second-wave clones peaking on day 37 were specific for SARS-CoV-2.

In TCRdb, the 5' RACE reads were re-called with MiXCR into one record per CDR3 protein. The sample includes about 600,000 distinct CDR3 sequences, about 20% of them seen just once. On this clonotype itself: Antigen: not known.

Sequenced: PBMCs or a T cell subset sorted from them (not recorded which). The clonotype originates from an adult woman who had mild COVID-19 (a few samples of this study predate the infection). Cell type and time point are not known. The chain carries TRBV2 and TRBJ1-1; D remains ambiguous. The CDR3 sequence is CASRRTEAFF. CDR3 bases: TGTGCCAGCAGACGGACCGAAGCTTTCTTT.